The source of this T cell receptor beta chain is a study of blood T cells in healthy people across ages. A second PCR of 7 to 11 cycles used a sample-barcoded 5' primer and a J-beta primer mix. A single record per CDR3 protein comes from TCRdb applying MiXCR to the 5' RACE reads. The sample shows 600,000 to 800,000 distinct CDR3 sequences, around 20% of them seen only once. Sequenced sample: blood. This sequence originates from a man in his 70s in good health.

The CDR3 DNA reads as TGTGCCAGCAGCAGAGGACCGGACGAGCAGTACTTC. Amino acids: CASSRGPDEQYF. The genes are TRBV3-1 and TRBJ2-5; D is uncertain. TRBJ2-7 matches the DNA end more closely, so the J call is doubtful. The germline V gene has CDR1 LGHDT and CDR2 YNNKEL (reference sequence). CDR3 length: 12 amino acids.